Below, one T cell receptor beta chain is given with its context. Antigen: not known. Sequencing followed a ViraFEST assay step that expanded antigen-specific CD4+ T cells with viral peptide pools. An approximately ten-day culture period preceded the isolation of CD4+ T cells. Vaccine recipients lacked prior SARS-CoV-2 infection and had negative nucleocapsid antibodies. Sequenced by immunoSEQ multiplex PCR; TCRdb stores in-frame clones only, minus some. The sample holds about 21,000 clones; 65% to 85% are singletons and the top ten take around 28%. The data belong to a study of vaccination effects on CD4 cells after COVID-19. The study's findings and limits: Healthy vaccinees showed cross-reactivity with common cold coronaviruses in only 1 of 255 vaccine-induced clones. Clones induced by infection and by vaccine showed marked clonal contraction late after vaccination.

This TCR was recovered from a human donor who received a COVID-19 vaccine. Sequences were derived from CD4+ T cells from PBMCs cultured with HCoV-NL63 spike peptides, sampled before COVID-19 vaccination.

DNA of the CDR3: TGTGCCAGCAGGGGAGCGGGGGAGCTACAAGAGACCCAGTACTTC. This gives the protein CASRGAGELQETQYF. This chain connects TRBV5-4 to TRBJ2-5, with 8 bases lining up with TRBD2. V shed 5 bases and J 2 bases; nucleotides not matched to a gene: 8. Per the germline V gene, CDR1 is SGHNT and CDR2 is YYREEE (reference sequence). The CDR3 has 15 residues.